This T cell receptor (beta chain) derives from a study of preoperative IRX-2 immunotherapy in early breast cancer. Germline V gene data show CDR1 as KGHSH and CDR2 as LQKENI. This CDR3 is 13 amino acids long. The V and J ends lost 1 base and 3 bases respectively, with 6 bases between them. This clone was seen a single time. Sample treatment: preoperative locoregional IRX-2 cytokine immunotherapy. Patients received preoperative, locoregional IRX-2 cytokine immunotherapy in a phase Ib study. Libraries were prepared by immunoSEQ multiplex PCR; TCRdb keeps only in-frame clonotypes and omits some of them. Among about 33,000 clones listed, roughly 89% were seen once.

The starting material was tumor tissue, obtained after IRX-2 immunotherapy. The origin of this receptor is a human donor with breast cancer. The chain carries TRBV18 and TRBJ1-2; D unclear. The CDR3 protein is CASSPQEDYGYTF. CDR3 in DNA: TGTGCCAGCTCACCACAGGAGGACTATGGCTACACCTTC.